This TCR beta chain was sequenced during a study of early T cells in non-severe SARS-CoV-2 infection. Study as a whole: Whole-blood bulk RNA, unsorted, was sequenced, and chains were unpaired.

This CDR3 is built from 14 residues. With 3 bases removed from V and 1 base from J, the gap between germline ends came to 7 bases. Germline lookup yields CDR1 LGHDT and CDR2 YNNKEL (reference sequence). As for this clonotype: Its antigen remains unknown.

Study-level points and caveats: The study's VDJdb matching favored anti-spike CD8 responses and missed private and CD4 specificities.

Individual cDNA molecules received unique molecular identifiers during library preparation. TCRdb re-analysed the 5' RACE reads in MiXCR, keeping a single row per CDR3 protein. The sample holds some 57,000 distinct CDR3 sequences, 8.7% seen once. This clonotype was sampled from an adult who was a healthcare worker with PCR-confirmed SARS-CoV-2 infection or an uninfected control (not recorded which). J is TRBJ2-1 and V is TRBV3-1, with D possibly TRBD1 on 5 matching bases. The sequenced sample was whole blood, obtained at baseline. This chain's CDR3 is CASSQTESYNEQFF. The CDR3 bases are TGTGCCAGCAGCCAGACAGAGTCCTACAATGAGCAGTTCTTC.